These T cell receptor beta chains were read from a single sample in a study of human T cells and chemical hapten exposure. MiXCR, applied by TCRdb to the RACE reads, yields one record per CDR3 protein. The sample lists 30,000 or so distinct CDR3 sequences; about 7.7% were seen once. Sequences were obtained from whole blood. Receptors were obtained from a human donor in good health. Some clones in this sample may be carry-over from other donors' samples. Both conserved end residues are part of each CDR3. The D gene is left open where the match is weak. A row's size may be missing; if present it is once, few, many or a size class.

few,TRBJ2-7,TRBD1,TRBV5-1,CASSLRDSPGSGEQYF,TGCGCCAGCAGCTTGCGGGACAGCCCTGGTTCCGGCGAGCAGTACTTC
NA,TRBJ2-2,TRBD2,TRBV3-1,CASSQDLVTSGSLGELFF,TGTGCCAGCAGCCAAGATCTTGTCACTAGCGGGAGCCTCGGGGAGCTGTTTTTT
few,TRBJ2-4,TRBD2,TRBV9,CASSAGPSGGLNIQYF,TGTGCCAGCAGCGCCGGACCTAGCGGGGGGTTGAACATTCAGTACTTC
many,TRBJ2-1,NA,TRBV27,CASKDPGEVNYNEQFF,TGTGCCAGCAAAGACCCCGGAGAGGTGAACTACAATGAGCAGTTCTTC
NA,TRBJ1-1,NA,TRBV5-5,CASSLVLVAVGWNTEAFF,TGTGCCAGCAGCTTGGTACTCGTCGCGGTCGGATGGAACACTGAAGCTTTCTTT
few,TRBJ1-2,NA,TRBV12-3/TRBV12-4,CASSLLDNNYGYTF,TGTGCCAGCAGTTTATTGGATAATAACTATGGCTACACCTTC
few,TRBJ2-6,NA,TRBV6-5,CASSYSQSGANVLTF,TGTGCCAGCAGTTACTCACAATCTGGGGCCAACGTCCTGACTTTC
NA,TRBJ1-4,NA,TRBV7-9,CASSSPGGGDEKLFF,TGTGCCAGCAGCTCCCCTGGAGGGGGAGATGAAAAACTGTTTTTT
many,TRBJ1-2,NA,TRBV29-1,CSVVDPFGYTF,TGCAGCGTTGTCGATCCCTTCGGCTACACCTTC
many,TRBJ1-2,NA,TRBV29-1,CSVVVTDLMDYGYTF,TGCAGCGTTGTTGTGACAGATCTTATGGACTATGGCTACACCTTC
few,TRBJ2-3,TRBD1,TRBV5-4,CASSPTRQGSGTDTQYF,TGTGCCAGCAGCCCGACCCGACAGGGTAGTGGCACAGATACGCAGTATTTT
many,TRBJ1-2,TRBD1,TRBV29-1,CSVGGTGSDGYTF,TGCAGCGTTGGGGGGACAGGGAGCGATGGCTACACCTTC
NA,TRBJ1-2,TRBD1,TRBV10-2,CASSESRGQNYGYTF,TGCGCCAGCAGTGAGTCGAGGGGACAGAACTATGGCTACACCTTC
many,TRBJ2-1,TRBD2,TRBV7-2,CASSLVKASGGGYNEQFF,TGTGCCAGCAGCTTAGTCAAGGCTAGCGGGGGGGGCTACAATGAGCAGTTCTTC
many,TRBJ2-3,TRBD2,TRBV5-1,CASRSTGGGGDTQYF,TGCGCCAGCCGTTCGACAGGCGGGGGGGGAGATACGCAGTATTTT
many,TRBJ2-7,TRBD2,TRBV28,CASSLVEWGTSGRPYEQYF,TGTGCCAGCAGTTTAGTTGAGTGGGGGACTAGCGGGAGACCCTACGAGCAGTACTTC
many,TRBJ2-1,NA,TRBV5-1,CASSLVASANNEQFF,TGCGCCAGCAGCTTGGTGGCTAGCGCGAACAATGAGCAGTTCTTC
NA,TRBJ1-2,NA,TRBV5-4,CASSAQNNLYGYTF,TGTGCCAGCAGCGCCCAGAATAATCTCTATGGCTACACCTTC
NA,TRBJ2-7,NA,TRBV5-1,CASRETGSGEQYF,TGCGCCAGCAGGGAAACAGGGTCAGGGGAGCAGTACTTC
NA,TRBJ1-6,TRBD1,TRBV2,CASRPDRGYSPLHF,TGTGCCAGCAGACCGGACAGGGGGTATTCACCCCTCCACTTT
many,TRBJ2-6,TRBD1,TRBV11-2,CASSQSATGAVSGANVLTF,TGTGCCAGCAGCCAATCCGCGACAGGGGCAGTCTCTGGGGCCAACGTCCTGACTTTC
many,TRBJ1-2,NA,TRBV20-1,CSARDKRQTYGYTF,TGCAGTGCTAGAGATAAGCGGCAGACCTATGGCTACACCTTC
few,TRBJ1-2,TRBD1,TRBV12-3/TRBV12-4,CASSPGGTVGHSYTF,TGTGCCAGCAGTCCCGGGGGGACAGTGGGGCATAGCTACACCTTC
few,TRBJ1-1,NA,TRBV29-1,CSAERPETEEAFF,TGCAGCGCTGAAAGGCCAGAGACTGAAGAAGCTTTCTTT
many,TRBJ2-7,TRBD1,TRBV2,CASSTGTGGGEQYF,TGTGCCAGCTCAACCGGGACAGGGGGGGGCGAGCAGTACTTC
many,TRBJ1-5,TRBD1,TRBV20-1,CSAPLPGGSNQPQHF,TGCAGTGCTCCCCTCCCAGGGGGTAGCAATCAGCCCCAGCATTTT
many,TRBJ1-2,NA,TRBV6-6,CASSRGKTEYGYTF,TGTGCCAGCAGTCGAGGAAAGACAGAGTATGGCTACACCTTC
NA,TRBJ2-1,NA,TRBV6-1,CASKTGLSYNEQFF,TGTGCCAGCAAGACGGGACTCTCCTACAATGAGCAGTTCTTC
few,TRBJ2-7,TRBD2,TRBV20-1,CSAREGMGTSVGEQYF,TGCAGTGCTAGAGAGGGGATGGGGACTAGCGTCGGCGAGCAGTACTTC
few,TRBJ2-5,NA,TRBV18,CASSPPSARGETQYF,TGTGCCAGCTCACCACCGTCCGCCCGAGGGGAGACCCAGTACTTC
few,TRBJ1-1,TRBD1,TRBV7-2,CASSSNGDSYTEAFF,TGTGCCAGCAGCTCCAACGGGGACAGCTACACTGAAGCTTTCTTT
many,TRBJ1-6,NA,TRBV10-3,CAISEGLNSPLHF,TGTGCCATCAGTGAAGGGCTTAATTCACCCCTCCACTTT
NA,TRBJ1-6,TRBD1,TRBV6-6,CASSSDRPGGSPLHF,TGTGCCAGCAGCTCGGACAGGCCAGGAGGCTCACCCCTCCACTTT
few,TRBJ2-3,TRBD2,TRBV2,CASSGEGDTQYF,TGTGCCAGCAGTGGGGAGGGAGATACGCAGTATTTT
NA,TRBJ2-6,TRBD1,TRBV12-3/TRBV12-4,CASSSTGGVSGANVLTF,TGTGCCAGCAGTTCGACAGGGGGCGTCTCTGGGGCCAACGTCCTGACTTTC
many,TRBJ2-3,NA,TRBV6-6,CASSYRAEADTQYF,TGTGCCAGCAGTTACCGAGCGGAAGCAGATACGCAGTATTTT
NA,TRBJ2-5,NA,TRBV6-1,CASSAHGASGETQYF,TGTGCCAGCAGCGCGCATGGGGCGTCAGGAGAGACCCAGTACTTC
many,TRBJ2-2,TRBD2,TRBV7-7,CASSLGSSGRGTGELFF,TGTGCTAGCAGCTTAGGATCTAGCGGGAGAGGTACCGGGGAGCTGTTTTTT
few,TRBJ2-7,NA,TRBV29-1,CSVEGRGVSEQYF,TGCAGCGTTGAAGGAAGGGGGGTCAGCGAGCAGTACTTC
many,TRBJ2-7,TRBD1,TRBV28,CASSLRGTGAKQYF,TGTGCCAGCAGTTTGAGGGGCACAGGGGCGAAGCAGTACTTC
many,TRBJ1-3,NA,TRBV2,CASKVQGPGNTIYF,TGTGCCAGCAAGGTTCAGGGCCCCGGAAACACCATATATTTT
many,TRBJ2-3,TRBD2,TRBV10-3,CAPTPGLPPEHTDTQYF,TGTGCACCAACCCCGGGACTACCCCCAGAACACACAGATACGCAGTATTTT
many,TRBJ1-1,NA,TRBV29-1,CSVPGDGTTEAFF,TGCAGCGTTCCGGGGGACGGAACCACTGAAGCTTTCTTT
many,TRBJ1-1,NA,TRBV2,CASGGGVGTEAFF,TGTGCCAGCGGGGGAGGGGTAGGGACTGAAGCTTTCTTT
NA,TRBJ2-5,TRBD2,TRBV9,CASSASGAETQYF,TGTGCCAGCAGCGCCAGCGGGGCAGAGACCCAGTACTTC
few,TRBJ1-1,NA,TRBV20-1,CSVDMVRTMNTEAFF,TGCAGTGTCGATATGGTCCGGACAATGAACACTGAAGCTTTCTTT
many,TRBJ1-1,NA,TRBV14,CASSRVRIQAFF,TGTGCCAGCAGCCGAGTGAGAATACAGGCTTTCTTT
NA,TRBJ2-7,NA,TRBV7-9,CASSPQVGRNEQYF,TGTGCCAGCAGCCCCCAGGTGGGGCGGAACGAGCAGTACTTC
many,TRBJ2-3,NA,TRBV6-5,CASSSQRNTQYF,TGTGCCAGCAGCTCACAACGAAATACGCAGTATTTT
many,TRBJ2-3,TRBD2,TRBV6-5,CASSRDYTDTQYF,TGTGCCAGCAGCCGGGACTACACAGATACGCAGTATTTT
many,TRBJ2-7,TRBD2,TRBV4-2,CASSPGTSGAGSAQYF,TGTGCCAGCAGCCCGGGGACTAGCGGAGCGGGCTCGGCGCAGTACTTC
many,TRBJ2-3,NA,TRBV3-1,CASSQVDGRSDTQYF,TGTGCCAGCAGCCAAGTTGACGGGAGATCAGATACGCAGTATTTT
many,TRBJ2-7,TRBD2,TRBV29-1,CSVELTSGGYEQYF,TGCAGCGTTGAACTAACTAGCGGGGGGTACGAGCAGTACTTC
few,TRBJ1-1,TRBD1,TRBV7-2,CASSQRPGTGLGAFF,TGTGCCAGCAGCCAACGTCCCGGGACAGGGTTAGGGGCTTTCTTT
many,TRBJ2-7,NA,TRBV28,CASSTHGRTKEQYF,TGTGCCAGCAGTACTCACGGACGAACCAAAGAGCAGTACTTC
few,TRBJ2-3,NA,TRBV2,CASSDRRTDTQYF,TGTGCCAGCAGTGACCGTAGGACAGATACGCAGTATTTT
many,TRBJ2-5,NA,TRBV12-3/TRBV12-4,CASSLAGHAETQYF,TGTGCCAGCAGTTTAGCGGGGCACGCAGAGACCCAGTACTTC